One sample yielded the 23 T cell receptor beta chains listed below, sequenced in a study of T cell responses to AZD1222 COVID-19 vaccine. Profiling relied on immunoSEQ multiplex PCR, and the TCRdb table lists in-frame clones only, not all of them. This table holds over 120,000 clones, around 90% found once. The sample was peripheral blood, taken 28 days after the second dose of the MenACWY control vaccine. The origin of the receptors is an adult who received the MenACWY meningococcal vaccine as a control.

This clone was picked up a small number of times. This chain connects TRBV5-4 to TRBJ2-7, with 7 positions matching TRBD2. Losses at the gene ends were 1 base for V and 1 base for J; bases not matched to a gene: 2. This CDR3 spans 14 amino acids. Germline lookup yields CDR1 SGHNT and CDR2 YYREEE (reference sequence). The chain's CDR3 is CASSLKRGSYEQYF. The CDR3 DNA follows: TGTGCCAGCAGCTTGAAGCGGGGATCCTACGAGCAGTACTTC.

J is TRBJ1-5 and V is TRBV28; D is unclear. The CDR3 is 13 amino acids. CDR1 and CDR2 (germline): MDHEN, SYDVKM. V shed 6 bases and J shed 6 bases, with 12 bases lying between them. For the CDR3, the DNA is TGTGCCAGCAGAAGTCCGGCAGGTCAGCCCCAGCATTTT. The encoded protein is CASRSPAGQPQHF.

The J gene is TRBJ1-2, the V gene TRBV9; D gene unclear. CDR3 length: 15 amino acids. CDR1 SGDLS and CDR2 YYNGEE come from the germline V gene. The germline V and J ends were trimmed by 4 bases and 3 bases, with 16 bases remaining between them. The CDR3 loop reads CASSPGHGNYYGYTF. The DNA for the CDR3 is TGTGCCAGCAGCCCCGGGCACGGTAATTACTATGGCTACACCTTC.

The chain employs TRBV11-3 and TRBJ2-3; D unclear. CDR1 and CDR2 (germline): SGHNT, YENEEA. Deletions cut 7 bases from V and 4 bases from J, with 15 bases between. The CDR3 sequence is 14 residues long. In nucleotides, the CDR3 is TGTGCCAGCACCACACGGCCAGCTCCAGATACGCAGTATTTT. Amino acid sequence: CASTTRPAPDTQYF.

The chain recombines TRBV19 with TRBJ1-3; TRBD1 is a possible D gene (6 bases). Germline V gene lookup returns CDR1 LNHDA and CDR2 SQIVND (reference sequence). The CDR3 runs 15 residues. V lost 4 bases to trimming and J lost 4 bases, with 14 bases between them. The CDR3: CASSKTGLGGNTIYF. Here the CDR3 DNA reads TGTGCCAGTAGTAAAACAGGGTTGGGCGGAAACACCATATATTTT.

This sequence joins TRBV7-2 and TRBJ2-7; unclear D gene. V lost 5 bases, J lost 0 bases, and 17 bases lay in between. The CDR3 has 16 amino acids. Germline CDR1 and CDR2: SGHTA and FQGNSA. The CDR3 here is CASSRAGASSSYEQYF. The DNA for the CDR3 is TGTGCCAGCAGCCGTGCCGGCGCGTCGAGCTCCTACGAGCAGTACTTC.

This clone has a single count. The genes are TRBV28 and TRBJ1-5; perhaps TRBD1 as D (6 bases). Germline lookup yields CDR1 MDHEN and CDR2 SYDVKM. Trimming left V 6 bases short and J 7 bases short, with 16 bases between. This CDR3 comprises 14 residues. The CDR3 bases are TGTGCCAGCAGAGCATCACAGGGTAGGCAGCCCCAGCATTTT. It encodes CASRASQGRQPQHF.

CDR3 in DNA: TGTGCCAGCAGCCCCCCGACGGGGATTGGAGCTTTCTTT. Protein sequence: CASSPPTGIGAFF. The chain uses TRBV9 and TRBJ1-1, with D unclear. The germline V gene has CDR1 SGDLS and CDR2 YYNGEE. With 4 bases removed from V and 10 bases from J, the gap between germline ends came to 17 bases. This CDR3 contains 13 residues.

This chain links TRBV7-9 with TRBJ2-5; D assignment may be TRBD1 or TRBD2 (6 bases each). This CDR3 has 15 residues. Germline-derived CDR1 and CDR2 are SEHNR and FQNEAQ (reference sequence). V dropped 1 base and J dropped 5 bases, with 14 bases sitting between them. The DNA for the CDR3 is TGTGCCAGCAGCTTAGAGCTGACAGGAGGGGAGACCCAGTACTTC. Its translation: CASSLELTGGETQYF.

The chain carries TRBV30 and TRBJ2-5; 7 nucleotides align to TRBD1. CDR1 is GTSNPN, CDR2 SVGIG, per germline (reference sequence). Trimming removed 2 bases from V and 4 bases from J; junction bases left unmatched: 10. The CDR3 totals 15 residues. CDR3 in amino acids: CAWSRQGLRGETQYF. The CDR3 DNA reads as TGTGCCTGGAGTCGACAGGGCCTGCGAGGAGAGACCCAGTACTTC.

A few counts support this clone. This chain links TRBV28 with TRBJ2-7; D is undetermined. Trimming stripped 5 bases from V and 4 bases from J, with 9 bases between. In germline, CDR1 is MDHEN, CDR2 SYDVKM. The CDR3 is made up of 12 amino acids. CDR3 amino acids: CASSAARYEQYF. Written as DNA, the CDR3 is TGTGCCAGCAGTGCCGCAAGGTACGAGCAGTACTTC.

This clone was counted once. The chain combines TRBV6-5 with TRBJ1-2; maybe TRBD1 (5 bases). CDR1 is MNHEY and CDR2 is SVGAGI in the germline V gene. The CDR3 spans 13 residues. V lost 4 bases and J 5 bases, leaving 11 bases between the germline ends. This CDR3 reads CASSSPGGYGYTF. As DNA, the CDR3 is TGTGCCAGCAGTTCCCCGGGGGGGTATGGCTACACCTTC.

CDR3 nucleotides: TGTGCCAGCAGCTTGGGGACTTACACAGATACGCAGTATTTT. It encodes CASSLGTYTDTQYF. The rearrangement joins TRBV11-2 to TRBJ2-3; D is perhaps TRBD2 (6 bases). V was shortened by 3 bases and J by 2 bases, with 9 bases between the two germline ends. In germline, CDR1 is SGHAT, CDR2 FQNNGV. The CDR3 extends over 14 amino acids.

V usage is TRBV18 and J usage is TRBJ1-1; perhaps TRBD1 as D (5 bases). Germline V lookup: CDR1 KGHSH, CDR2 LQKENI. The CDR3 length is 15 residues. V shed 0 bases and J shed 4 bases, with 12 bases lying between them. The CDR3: CASSPPGTGGTEAFF. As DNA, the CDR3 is TGTGCCAGCTCACCACCAGGAACTGGGGGCACTGAAGCTTTCTTT.

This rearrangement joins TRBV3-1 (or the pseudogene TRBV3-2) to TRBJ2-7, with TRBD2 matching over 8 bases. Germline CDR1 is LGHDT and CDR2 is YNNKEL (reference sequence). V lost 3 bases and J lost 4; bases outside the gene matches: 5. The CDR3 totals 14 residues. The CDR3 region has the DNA TGTGCCAGCAGCCACCCGGGACTAGGATACGAGCAGTACTTC. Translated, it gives CASSHPGLGYEQYF.

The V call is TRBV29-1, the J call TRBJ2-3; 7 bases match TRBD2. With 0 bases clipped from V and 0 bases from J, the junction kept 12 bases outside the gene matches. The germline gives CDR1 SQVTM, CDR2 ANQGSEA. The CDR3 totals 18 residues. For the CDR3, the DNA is TGCAGCGTTGAAGATCCCTCGGGACTACTGCCTAGCACAGATACGCAGTATTTT. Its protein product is CSVEDPSGLLPSTDTQYF.

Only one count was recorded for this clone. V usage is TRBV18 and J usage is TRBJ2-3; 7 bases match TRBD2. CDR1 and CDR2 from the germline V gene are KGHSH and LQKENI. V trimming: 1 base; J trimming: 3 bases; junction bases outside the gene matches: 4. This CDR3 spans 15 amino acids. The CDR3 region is CASSPRGGRTDTQYF. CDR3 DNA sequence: TGTGCCAGCTCACCACGGGGGGGTCGAACAGATACGCAGTATTTT.

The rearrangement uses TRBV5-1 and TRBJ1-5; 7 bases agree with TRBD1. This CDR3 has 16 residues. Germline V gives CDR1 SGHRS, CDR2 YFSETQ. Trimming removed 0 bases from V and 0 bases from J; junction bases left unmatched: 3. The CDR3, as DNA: TGCGCCAGCAGCTTGGGGCAGGGGGATAGCAATCAGCCCCAGCATTTT. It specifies CASSLGQGDSNQPQHF.

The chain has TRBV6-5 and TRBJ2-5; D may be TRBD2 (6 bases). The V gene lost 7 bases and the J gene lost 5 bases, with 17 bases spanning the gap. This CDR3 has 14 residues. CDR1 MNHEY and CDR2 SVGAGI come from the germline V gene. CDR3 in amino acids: CASMLGGARETQYF. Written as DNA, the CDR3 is TGTGCCAGCATGTTAGGCGGGGCGCGGGAGACCCAGTACTTC.

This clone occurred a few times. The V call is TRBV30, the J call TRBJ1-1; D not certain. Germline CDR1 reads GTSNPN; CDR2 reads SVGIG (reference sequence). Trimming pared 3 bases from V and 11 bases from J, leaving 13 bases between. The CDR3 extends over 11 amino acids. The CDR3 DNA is TGTGCCTGGAGCCCCTCAAAACGGGCTTTCTTT. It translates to CAWSPSKRAFF.

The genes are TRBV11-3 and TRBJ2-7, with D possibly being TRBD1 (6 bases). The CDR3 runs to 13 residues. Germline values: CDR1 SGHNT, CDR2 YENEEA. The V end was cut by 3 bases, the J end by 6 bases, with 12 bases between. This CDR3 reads CASSFGQQFEQYF. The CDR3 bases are TGTGCCAGCAGCTTTGGACAGCAATTCGAGCAGTACTTC.

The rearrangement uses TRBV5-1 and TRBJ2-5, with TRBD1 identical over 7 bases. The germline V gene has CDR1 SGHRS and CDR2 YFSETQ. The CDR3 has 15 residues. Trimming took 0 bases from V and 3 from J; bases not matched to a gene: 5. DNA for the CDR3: TGCGCCAGCAGCTTGGCCGGGACAGAAGAAGAGACCCAGTACTTC. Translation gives CASSLAGTEEETQYF.

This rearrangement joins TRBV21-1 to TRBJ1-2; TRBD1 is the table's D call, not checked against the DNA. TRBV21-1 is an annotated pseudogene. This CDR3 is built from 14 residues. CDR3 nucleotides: TGTGCCAGCAGCAAAGCGGAAGGCAGGGTTAGCTACACCTTC. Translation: CASSKAEGRVSYTF.